This T cell receptor beta chain was profiled in a study of blood T cell repertoires in COVID-19. Study-level background: The study drew acute and convalescent COVID-19 samples from the United States, Italy and Spain. T cells, B-cell-depleted T cells, or PBMCs provided the cDNA or gDNA that served as material.

As processed by the authors: Reference gene primer amplification in the assay estimated nucleated cell counts. Measured with immunoSEQ multiplex PCR; TCRdb has only the in-frame clones, and not every one. The V and J calls and clone size come from that table; D and trimming were worked out from the DNA. Of about 200,000 clones in the sample, just over 90% were seen once. The CDR3 runs 13 residues. V lost 3 bases, J lost 4 bases, and 10 bases lay in between. Germline loops: CDR1 MGHRA, CDR2 YSYEKL. The chain combines TRBV4-1 with TRBJ2-7; D perhaps matches TRBD1 (5 bases). Sequencing was done on a sample of peripheral blood. The receptor was derived from a man aged 30 to 45 with acute or convalescent COVID-19. The CDR3 DNA reads TGCGCCAGCAGCCATAACCCAGGGTACGAGCAGTACTTC. Translating it yields CASSHNPGYEQYF.